This is a list of T cell receptor beta chains from one sample in a study of OX40 agonist ivuxolimab in advanced cancers. The method was immunoSEQ multiplex PCR; TCRdb's version includes in-frame clones alone and lacks a portion of them. Counted here are fewer than 90,000 clones, over 75% occurring once; the ten biggest clones make up roughly 3.1%. Sequencing was performed on CD4+ or CD8+ T cells sorted from blood, taken in a trial of the OX40 agonist ivuxolimab. These receptors were obtained from an adult with an advanced solid tumor such as melanoma, head and neck, liver or kidney cancer. Each CDR3 is given with its conserved first and last residue. The D gene is left open where the match is weak. A clone size is listed for some rows: how often the clone was seen (once, few, many), or a class if it is expanded.

>.|TRBD2|TRBJ2-3|TRBV15
CATSRDRIAGVKVSSTDTQYF
TGTGCCACCAGCAGAGATCGGATAGCGGGGGTAAAGGTCTCTAGCACAGATACGCAGTATTTT
>few|.|TRBJ1-3|TRBV5-6
CASRRLSGNTIYF
TGTGCCAGCAGGAGACTGTCTGGAAACACCATATATTTT
>.|.|TRBJ2-7|TRBV11-2
CASANSYEQYF
TGTGCCAGTGCTAACAGCTACGAGCAGTACTTC
>.|.|TRBJ1-5|TRBV7-2
CASSRLGQGYPQPQHF
TGTGCCAGCAGCCGCCTGGGGCAGGGTTATCCTCAGCCCCAGCATTTT
>once|.|TRBJ1-3|TRBV5-1
CANSLDNSYSGNTIYF
TGCGCCAACAGCTTGGATAACAGCTACTCTGGAAACACCATATATTTT
>.|TRBD1|TRBJ1-2|TRBV6-6
CASSTTPGQGYGYTF
TGTGCCAGCAGTACTACCCCGGGACAGGGCTATGGCTACACCTTC
>.|TRBD2|TRBJ2-5|TRBV4-3
CASSQDRLAGSNIQETQYF
TGCGCCAGCAGCCAAGATAGACTAGCGGGCTCCAACATTCAAGAGACCCAGTACTTC
>.|TRBD1|TRBJ1-3|TRBV4-3
CASSQEGQPGNTIYF
TGCGCCAGCAGCCAAGAGGGACAGCCTGGAAACACCATATATTTT
>.|TRBD1|TRBJ2-7|TRBV11-3
CASSRPGTGGEQYF
TGTGCCAGCAGCCGTCCCGGGACAGGGGGTGAGCAGTACTTC
>.|.|TRBJ2-7|TRBV11-2
CASSPRRGTPTYEQYF
TGTGCCAGCAGCCCCCGCCGGGGGACCCCAACCTACGAGCAGTACTTC
>.|.|TRBJ2-3|TRBV15
CATSRDAGRDTQYF
TGTGCCACCAGCAGAGATGCGGGGCGAGATACGCAGTATTTT
>once|.|TRBJ1-3|TRBV27
CASSLTGGLEIKGNTIYF
TGTGCCAGCAGTTTGACCGGGGGGTTGGAGATTAAAGGAAACACCATATATTTT
>.|TRBD2|TRBJ2-2|TRBV7-3
CASGTSGTGELFF
TGTGCCAGCGGAACTAGCGGAACCGGGGAGCTGTTTTTT
>few|.|TRBJ1-2|TRBV28
CAGNSNAVGELNYGYTF
TGTGCCGGGAATAGCAACGCAGTAGGGGAATTGAACTATGGCTACACCTTC
>.|.|TRBJ2-7|TRBV7-9
CASSLNSYEQYF
TGTGCCAGCAGCTTAAACAGCTACGAGCAGTACTTC
>.|TRBD1|TRBJ2-3|TRBV11-3
CASSLRGTGNADTQYF
TGTGCCAGCAGCTTAAGGGGGACAGGGAACGCAGATACGCAGTATTTT
>.|.|TRBJ1-1|TRBV5-6
CASSLKGGTGAFF
TGTGCCAGCAGCCTCAAGGGGGGGACCGGAGCTTTCTTT
>once|.|TRBJ1-2|TRBV18
CASSPPNRQDYGYTF
TGTGCCAGCTCACCACCAAACAGGCAAGATTATGGCTACACCTTC
>.|.|TRBJ2-7|TRBV15
CATSRSASYEQYF
TGTGCCACCAGCAGATCGGCCTCCTACGAGCAGTACTTC
>.|TRBD1|TRBJ1-5|TRBV27
CASSPRQGIDQPQHF
TGTGCCAGCAGTCCACGACAGGGCATCGATCAGCCCCAGCATTTT
>.|.|TRBJ1-2|TRBV6-1
CASSEPQMWVGYGYTF
TGTGCCAGCAGTGAACCCCAGATGTGGGTTGGGTATGGCTACACCTTC
>.|.|TRBJ1-5|TRBV5-6
CASSLTGSTAQHF
TGTGCCAGCAGCTTGACAGGCTCAACGGCCCAGCATTTT
>.|TRBD1|TRBJ1-4|TRBV25-1
CASSVPLTGSSEKLFF
TGTGCCAGCAGTGTCCCCTTGACAGGGTCAAGTGAAAAACTGTTTTTT
>once|TRBD1|TRBJ1-1|TRBV7-3
CASSLLGQGYTEAFF
TGTGCCAGCAGCTTATTAGGACAGGGCTACACTGAAGCTTTCTTT
>.|.|TRBJ1-6|TRBV5-4
CASSLEGPRSPLHF
TGTGCCAGCAGCTTAGAGGGGCCTAGATCACCCCTCCACTTT
>.|.|TRBJ1-2|TRBV7-9
CASSPSGANYGYTF
TGTGCCAGCAGCCCCTCGGGGGCCAACTATGGCTACACCTTC
>.|.|TRBJ2-7|TRBV5-6
CASSLTHEQYF
TGTGCCAGCAGCTTAACCCACGAGCAGTACTTC
>.|.|TRBJ1-2|TRBV18
CASSPWGVVGYTF
TGTGCCAGCTCCCCGTGGGGGGTTGTTGGCTACACCTTC
>.|.|TRBJ1-2|TRBV28
CASRLGGANYGYTF
TGTGCCAGCAGGCTAGGGGGGGCTAACTATGGCTACACCTTC
>.|.|TRBJ1-2|TRBV6-4
CASSAGDYGYTF
TGTGCCAGCAGTGCGGGGGACTATGGCTACACCTTC
>.|TRBD2|TRBJ2-3|TRBV10-3
CAISSGSSTDTQYF
TGTGCCATCAGTAGCGGGAGCAGCACAGATACGCAGTATTTT
>.|TRBD2|TRBJ2-2|TRBV10-2
CGATSGNTGELFF
TGCGGTGCGACTAGCGGGAACACCGGGGAGCTGTTTTTT
>.|.|TRBJ2-3|TRBV6-5
CASSYSYTADTQYF
TGTGCCAGCAGTTACTCGTACACAGCAGATACGCAGTATTTT
>.|.|TRBJ2-1|TRBV11-2
CASSFLSNSRGNEQFF
TGTGCCAGCAGCTTTCTTTCTAATAGCCGCGGGAATGAGCAGTTCTTC
>.|TRBD1|TRBJ1-5|TRBV2
CASSEALGQGNQPQHF
TGTGCCAGCAGTGAAGCGCTCGGACAGGGTAATCAGCCCCAGCATTTT
>.|.|TRBJ2-6|TRBV7-6
CASSLSVSGANVLTF
TGTGCCAGCAGCTTATCCGTCTCTGGGGCCAACGTCCTGACTTTC
>.|.|TRBJ2-1|TRBV7-2
CASSLARWGSSYNEQFF
TGTGCCAGCAGCTTAGCGCGGTGGGGAAGCTCCTACAATGAGCAGTTCTTC
>.|.|TRBJ1-2|TRBV10-3
CAIRDSNYGYTF
TGTGCCATCAGAGACAGTAACTATGGCTACACCTTC
>.|.|TRBJ2-7|TRBV7-2
CASSLVSASSYEQYF
TGTGCCAGCAGCTTAGTTAGCGCGAGCTCCTACGAGCAGTACTTC
>.|.|TRBJ1-5|TRBV19
CASSSRDPYSNQPQHF
TGTGCCAGTAGTAGCCGGGACCCTTATAGCAATCAGCCCCAGCATTTT
>.|.|TRBJ1-1|TRBV6-5
CASTLRPPRDEAFF
TGTGCCAGCACCTTAAGACCGCCGAGGGATGAAGCTTTCTTT
>.|TRBD1|TRBJ1-1|TRBV10-3
CAISERWDRGPDVNTEAFF
TGTGCCATCAGTGAGCGATGGGACAGGGGCCCTGATGTGAACACTGAAGCTTTCTTT
>.|.|TRBJ1-1|TRBV9
CASSVDRLNTEAFF
TGTGCCAGCAGCGTAGACAGGCTGAACACTGAAGCTTTCTTT
>.|.|TRBJ1-3|TRBV4-1
CASSLEGSPFSGNTIYF
TGCGCCAGCAGCCTAGAAGGGTCGCCCTTTTCTGGAAACACCATATATTTT
>.|.|TRBJ1-4|TRBV5-1
CASSLGAANEKLFF
TGCGCCAGCAGCTTGGGGGCGGCTAATGAAAAACTGTTTTTT
>.|.|TRBJ2-1|TRBV11-3
CASSLAPSSREQFF
TGTGCCAGCAGCTTAGCTCCCTCTTCTAGGGAGCAGTTCTTC
>.|.|TRBJ1-3|TRBV29-1
CSVATGSSGNTIYF
TGCAGCGTTGCGACAGGTAGCTCTGGAAACACCATATATTTT
>.|.|TRBJ2-3|TRBV11-3
CASSQQGSLTDTQYF
TGTGCCAGCAGCCAGCAGGGATCCCTCACAGATACGCAGTATTTT
>.|TRBD1|TRBJ2-7|TRBV4-1
CASSHPAQGTYEQYF
TGCGCCAGCAGCCACCCTGCACAGGGGACCTACGAGCAGTACTTC
>.|.|TRBJ1-2|TRBV27
CASSSGGRGAGYTF
TGTGCCAGCAGTTCAGGCGGGAGGGGAGCCGGCTACACCTTC